Listed below are T cell receptor beta chains from one sample, sequenced in a study of PD-1 blockade in classical Hodgkin lymphoma. Profiling relied on immunoSEQ multiplex PCR, and the TCRdb table lists in-frame clones only, not all of them. The repertoire holds fewer than 15,000 clones, with under 90% as singletons. This sample comprised CD8+ T cells from blood, obtained before the fourth cycle of nivolumab. These receptors were taken from a human donor with classical Hodgkin lymphoma. Each CDR3 is given with its conserved first and last residue. The D gene is left open where the match is weak. Clone size is given for some rows only: seen once, a few or many times, or a class if the clone is expanded.

TRBJ2-1 TRBV6-5 - - TGTGCCAGCAGTTACAAGGGGGGGAGGAATGAGCAGTTCTTC CASSYKGGRNEQFF
TRBJ2-1 TRBV19 - - TGTGCCAGTAGTATTGCGGGGTGGAACAATGAGCAGTTCTTC CASSIAGWNNEQFF
TRBJ1-1 TRBV27 - - TGTGCCAGCTGTTTAACAGGGACCACTGAAGCTTTCTTT CASCLTGTTEAFF
TRBJ2-1 TRBV2 - - TGTGCCAGCACTCAGGACACGTTAAACAATGAGCAGTTCTTC CASTQDTLNNEQFF
TRBJ2-1 TRBV6-6 - TRBD1 TGTGCCAGCAGTGCTTCAGGACAGGGGGCCTACAATGAGCAGTTCTTC CASSASGQGAYNEQFF
TRBJ2-1 TRBV4-1 once - TGCGCCAGCAGTGTCAGCGGACCAGTTTCCTCCTACAATGAGCAGTTCTTC CASSVSGPVSSYNEQFF
TRBJ2-3 TRBV27 - - TGTGCCAGCAGTTTATCCGTCAGTTACACAGATACGCAGTATTTT CASSLSVSYTDTQYF
TRBJ2-6 TRBV13 - TRBD1 TGTGCCAGCAGTCTGGACAGGCAACTCTCTGGGGCCAACGTCCTGACTTTC CASSLDRQLSGANVLTF
TRBJ2-7 TRBV7-2 - - TGTGCCAGCAGCTTAGCGAGTGGCCAGTACTACGAGCAGTACTTC CASSLASGQYYEQYF
TRBJ2-2 TRBV29-1 few TRBD2 TGCAGCGTTGACGCGGGAGAGACCACCGGGGAGCTGTTTTTT CSVDAGETTGELFF
TRBJ1-4 TRBV19 - - TGTGCCAGTAGACCTTTTGCAACTAATGAAAAACTGTTTTTT CASRPFATNEKLFF
TRBJ2-2 TRBV11-2 - - TGTGCCAGCAGCTATTCCAACACCGGGGAGCTGTTTTTT CASSYSNTGELFF
TRBJ2-7 TRBV2 - - TGTGCCAGCACTGACCCAAGCGCGTCCTACGAGCAGTACTTC CASTDPSASYEQYF
TRBJ2-7 TRBV11-2 - - TGTGCCAGCACCCCCAGGCTGTCCTACGAGCAGTACTTC CASTPRLSYEQYF
TRBJ1-1 TRBV27 - - TGTGCCAGCAGTTTGACAGGAAAACCTGAAGCTTTCTTT CASSLTGKPEAFF
TRBJ1-1 TRBV28 - - TGTGCCAGCAGTTTTGGCGGGGGCAGAGCTTTCTTT CASSFGGGRAFF
TRBJ1-4 TRBV7-9 - - TGTGCCAGCAGCTTCCCTGACAAGGAACTGTTTTTT CASSFPDKELFF